The clone carrying this T cell receptor (beta chain) was observed once. The germline V gene has CDR1 SGDLS and CDR2 YYNGEE. This CDR3 spans 16 amino acids. Trimming shortened V by 4 bases and J by 2 bases, and 17 bases separated the two germline ends. This specimen belongs to a study of blood T cell repertoires in COVID-19. As for the study in general: T cells, B-cell-depleted T cells, or PBMCs supplied cDNA or gDNA.

Per the original methods: Reference gene primer amplification yielded estimated nucleated cell counts. Clones were sequenced by immunoSEQ multiplex PCR, and TCRdb holds only the in-frame ones, with some missing. V, J and clone size reflect that table, while D and trimming were determined from the DNA. This repertoire shows over 55,000 clones, roughly 87% found once; its top ten account for roughly a fifth. The source material was peripheral blood. The receptor was derived from a woman of 80 years or more with acute or convalescent COVID-19. The genes are TRBV9 and TRBJ2-3; a possible D gene is TRBD2 (5 bases). The CDR3 spells CASSSSPGLVTDTQYF. The CDR3 DNA reads TGTGCCAGCAGCTCCAGCCCCGGACTCGTCACAGATACGCAGTATTTT. Full variable domain (rest looked up from reference TRBV9 and TRBJ2-3): DSGVTQTPKHLITATGQRVTLRCSPRSGDLSVYWYQQSLDQGLQFLIQYYNGEERAKGNILERFSAQQFPDLHSELNLSSLELGDSALYFCASSSSPGLVTDTQYFGPGTRLTVL.